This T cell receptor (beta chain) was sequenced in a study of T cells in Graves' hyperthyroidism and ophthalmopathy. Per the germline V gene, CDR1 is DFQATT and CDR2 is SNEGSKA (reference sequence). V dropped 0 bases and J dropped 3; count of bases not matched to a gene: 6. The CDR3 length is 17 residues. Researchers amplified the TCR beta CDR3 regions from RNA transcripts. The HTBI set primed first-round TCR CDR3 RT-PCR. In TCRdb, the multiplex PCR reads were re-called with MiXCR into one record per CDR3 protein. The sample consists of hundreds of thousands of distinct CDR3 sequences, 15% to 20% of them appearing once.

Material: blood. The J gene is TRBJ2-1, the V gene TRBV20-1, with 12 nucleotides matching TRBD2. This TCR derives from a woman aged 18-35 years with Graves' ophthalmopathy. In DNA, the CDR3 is TGCAGTGCTAGAGAGGACCTAGCGGGGGGGTACTACAATGAGCAGTTCTTC. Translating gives CSAREDLAGGYYNEQFF.